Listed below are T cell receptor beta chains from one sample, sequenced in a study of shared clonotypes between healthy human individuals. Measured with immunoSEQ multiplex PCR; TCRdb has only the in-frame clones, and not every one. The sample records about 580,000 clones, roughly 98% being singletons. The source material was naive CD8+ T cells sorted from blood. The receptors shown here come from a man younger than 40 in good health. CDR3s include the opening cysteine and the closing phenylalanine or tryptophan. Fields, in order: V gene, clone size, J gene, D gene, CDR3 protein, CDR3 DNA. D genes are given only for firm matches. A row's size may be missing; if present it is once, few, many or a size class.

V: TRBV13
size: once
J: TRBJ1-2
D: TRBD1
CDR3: CASSSTGGGRSYGYTF
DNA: TGTGCCAGCAGCTCTACAGGAGGGGGCCGCTCCTATGGCTACACCTTC

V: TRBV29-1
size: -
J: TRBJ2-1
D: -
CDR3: CSVKGLLSYNEQFF
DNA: TGCAGCGTGAAGGGCCTGCTTAGTTACAATGAGCAGTTCTTC

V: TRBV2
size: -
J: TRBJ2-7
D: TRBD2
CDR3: CASSRRGNYEQYF
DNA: TGTGCCAGCAGTAGGCGGGGGAACTACGAGCAGTACTTC

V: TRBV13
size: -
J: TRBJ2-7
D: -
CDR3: CASSLGGGSPYEQYF
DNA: TGTGCCAGCAGCTTAGGAGGGGGGAGCCCTTACGAGCAGTACTTC

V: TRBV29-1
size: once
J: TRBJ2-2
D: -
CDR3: CSVSGGRVNTGELFF
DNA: TGCAGCGTTTCTGGCGGAAGGGTGAACACCGGGGAGCTGTTTTTT

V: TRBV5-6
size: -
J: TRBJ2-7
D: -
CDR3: CATDPGTTYEQYF
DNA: TGTGCTACCGATCCAGGGACCACCTACGAGCAGTACTTC

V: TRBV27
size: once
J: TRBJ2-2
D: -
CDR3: CASSLSSGDSKNTGELFF
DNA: TGTGCCAGCAGTTTATCAAGCGGGGACAGCAAGAACACCGGGGAGCTGTTTTTT

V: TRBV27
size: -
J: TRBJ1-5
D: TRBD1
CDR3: CASRQDRVAQPQHF
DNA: TGTGCCAGCAGACAGGACAGGGTCGCTCAGCCCCAGCATTTT

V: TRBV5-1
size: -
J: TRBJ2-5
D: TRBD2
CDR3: CASSGTLGTNQETQYF
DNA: TGCGCCAGCAGCGGGACGCTCGGGACTAACCAAGAGACCCAGTACTTC

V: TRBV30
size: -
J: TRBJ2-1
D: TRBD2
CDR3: CAWSYSYSGRALYNEQFF
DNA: TGTGCCTGGAGTTACTCTTATAGCGGGCGGGCCCTCTACAATGAGCAGTTCTTC